The next 28 T cell receptor beta chains were all read from a single sample in a study of PD-L1 blockade in urothelial cancer. The table came from immunoSEQ multiplex PCR; TCRdb's copy has only in-frame clones and leaves some out. The sample contains 35,000 to 40,000 clones, around 90% of which appear only once. The sample here was PBMCs, taken around atezolizumab (anti-PD-L1) treatment. These receptors were taken from a man between 65 and 85 years old with urothelial cancer.

V and J are TRBV6-4 and TRBJ1-1, with 10 bases lining up with TRBD1. Looked up from germline, CDR1 is MRHNA and CDR2 is SNTAGT. Trimming took 6 bases from V and 3 from J; bases not matched to a gene: 7. The CDR3 covers 15 residues. The CDR3 DNA follows: TGTGCCAGCAGAGCCGACAGGGGGCGGGACACTGAAGCTTTCTTT. This translates into CASRADRGRDTEAFF.

The chain joins TRBV27 to TRBJ1-1; D gene uncertain. Germline V lookup: CDR1 MNHEY, CDR2 SMNVEV (reference sequence). Trimming took 3 bases from V and 0 from J, leaving 11 bases between them. The CDR3 consists of 15 residues. The CDR3 region is CASSFNIKMNTEAFF. The CDR3 bases are TGTGCCAGCAGTTTTAACATTAAAATGAACACTGAAGCTTTCTTT.

The V gene is TRBV29-1, the J gene TRBJ2-7; 8 bases match TRBD2. The CDR3 contains 14 residues. The V and J ends lost 7 bases and 4 bases, in that order; junction bases with no gene match: 12. Germline values: CDR1 SQVTM, CDR2 ANQGSEA. The CDR3 DNA reads TGCAGCGCCAAACCGGGCGGGAGGCAGTACGAGCAGTACTTC. Protein: CSAKPGGRQYEQYF.

The CDR3 bases are TGCGCCACCTCTCGAGGGTCAGGCTATGGCTACACCTTC. It translates to CATSRGSGYGYTF. The chain couples TRBV4-1 to TRBJ1-2; no clear D. CDR3 length: 13 residues. Germline loops: CDR1 MGHRA, CDR2 YSYEKL. V was shortened by 10 bases and J by 4 bases, with 16 bases between the two germline ends.

The genes are TRBV15 and TRBJ1-2, with D hard to call. Trimming took off 1 base at V and 4 bases at J, with 13 bases between the two ends. Germline V lookup: CDR1 LNHNV, CDR2 YYDKDF (reference sequence). The CDR3 runs 15 residues. The CDR3 protein is CATSRGGGTPYGYTF. CDR3 bases: TGTGCCACCAGCAGAGGTGGCGGAACCCCCTATGGCTACACCTTC.

The chain couples TRBV9 to TRBJ2-1; the D gene is possibly TRBD2 (6 bases). V was trimmed by 2 bases and J by 9 bases, leaving 21 bases between them. Germline V CDR1 and CDR2: SGDLS, YYNGEE. The CDR3 extends over 16 amino acids. The CDR3 bases are TGTGCCAGCAGCGTCGATTCTAGCGTGTCCCTTAGTGAGCAGTTCTTC. It specifies CASSVDSSVSLSEQFF.

The chain couples TRBV28 to TRBJ2-3, with D perhaps TRBD2 (6 bases). Germline V gene sequence: CDR1 MDHEN, CDR2 SYDVKM. This CDR3 has 14 amino acids. Trimming pared 2 bases from V and 11 bases from J, leaving 17 bases between. Here the CDR3 reads CASSLTTYAGKQYF. The CDR3 DNA follows: TGTGCCAGCAGTTTAACAACATATGCGGGGAAGCAGTATTTT.

The V and J genes are TRBV6-1 and TRBJ1-2, with 9 bases matching TRBD1. Germline lookup yields CDR1 MNHNS and CDR2 SASEGT. The CDR3 runs to 14 residues. The trim removed 5 bases at V and 2 bases at J, leaving 3 bases unmatched. The CDR3 coding sequence is TGTGCCAGCAGTCGGGGACAGGGCAACTATGGCTACACCTTC. It is translated as CASSRGQGNYGYTF.

The chain uses TRBV19 and TRBJ1-5, with 12 bases lining up with TRBD1. The V segment lost 7 bases and the J segment 4 bases; nucleotides outside the gene matches: 11. This CDR3 contains 17 residues. CDR1 is LNHDA, CDR2 SQIVND, per germline (reference sequence). The CDR3 region is CASIPAGTGGANQPQHF. CDR3 bases: TGTGCCAGTATCCCCGCTGGGACAGGGGGCGCAAATCAGCCCCAGCATTTT.

V gene TRBV10-2 combines with J gene TRBJ1-2; D remains ambiguous. The CDR3 runs to 11 residues. Per the germline V gene, CDR1 is WSHSY and CDR2 is SAAADI. Trimming removed 3 bases at V and 4 bases at J, with 3 bases between. CDR3 DNA sequence: TGCGCCAGCAGTGACAGCTATGGCTACACCTTC. It translates to CASSDSYGYTF.

The chain combines TRBV10-2 with TRBJ2-7; maybe TRBD1 (5 bases). This CDR3 contains 12 residues. Looked up from germline, CDR1 is WSHSY and CDR2 is SAAADI. Trimming removed 4 bases from V and 5 bases from J, with 9 bases in between. CDR3 nucleotide sequence: TGCGCCAGCAGTGGTGGGGCTAACGAGCAGTACTTC. It yields the protein CASSGGANEQYF.

The V and J genes are TRBV30 and TRBJ2-1, with D unclear. The CDR3 has 12 amino acids. V lost 2 bases and J 4 bases, leaving 6 bases between the germline ends. CDR1 is GTSNPN and CDR2 is SVGIG in the germline V gene (reference sequence). The CDR3 sequence: CAWSYLYNEQFF. Written as DNA, the CDR3 is TGTGCCTGGAGTTATCTTTACAATGAGCAGTTCTTC. The complete variable domain, with remaining parts taken from reference TRBV30 and TRBJ2-1, reads SQTIHQWPATLVQPVGSPLSLECTVEGTSNPNLYWYRQAAGRGLQLLFYSVGIGQISSEVPQNLSASRPQDRQFILSSKKLLLSDSGFYLCAWSYLYNEQFFGPGTRLTVL.

V and J are TRBV7-7 and TRBJ2-2, with TRBD2 matching over 8 bases. This CDR3 has 15 amino acids. The germline CDR1 and CDR2 sequences are SSHAT and FNYEAQ (reference sequence). Trimming took 5 bases from V and 4 from J; bases not matched to a gene: 6. The CDR3 region is CASSTAGVGTGELFF. The DNA for the CDR3 is TGTGCCAGCAGCACAGCGGGAGTCGGCACCGGGGAGCTGTTTTTT. Based on the CDR3 plus reference TRBV7-7 and TRBJ2-2, the full variable domain is GAGVSQSPRYKVTKRGQDVTLRCDPISSHATLYWYQQALGQGPEFLTYFNYEAQPDKSGLPSDRFSAERPEGSISTLTIQRTEQRDSAMYRCASSTAGVGTGELFFGEGSRLTVL.

The CDR3 region is CASSEELAGLETQYF. CDR3 nucleotides: TGTGCCAGCAGTGAAGAACTAGCGGGCCTGGAGACCCAGTACTTC. The rearrangement joins TRBV6-1 to TRBJ2-5, with TRBD2 identical over 9 bases. CDR1 MNHNS and CDR2 SASEGT come from the germline V gene. The CDR3 has 15 residues. The trim removed 1 base at V and 5 bases at J, leaving 5 bases unmatched.

The chain couples TRBV30 to TRBJ2-7, with 7 bases aligning to TRBD2. Germline CDR1 and CDR2: GTSNPN and SVGIG (reference sequence). V dropped 1 base and J dropped 2; count of bases not matched to a gene: 8. The CDR3 has 15 residues. CDR3 sequence reads: CAWSDNWGGAYEQYF. In DNA, the CDR3 is TGTGCCTGGAGTGATAATTGGGGGGGGGCCTACGAGCAGTACTTC. The whole variable domain, remainder taken from reference TRBV30 and TRBJ2-7, is SQTIHQWPATLVQPVGSPLSLECTVEGTSNPNLYWYRQAAGRGLQLLFYSVGIGQISSEVPQNLSASRPQDRQFILSSKKLLLSDSGFYLCAWSDNWGGAYEQYFGPGTRLTVT.

The V and J genes are TRBV29-1 and TRBJ2-1; 8 bases agree with TRBD1. After removal of 4 bases from V and 4 bases from J, the junction contained 3 bases not matched to a gene. Germline-derived CDR1 and CDR2 are SQVTM and ANQGSEA. The CDR3 has 13 amino acids. CDR3 protein: CSVGTGSYNEQFF. Here the CDR3 DNA reads TGCAGCGTTGGGACAGGGTCTTACAATGAGCAGTTCTTC.

The chain is built from TRBV28 and TRBJ2-1, with D tentatively TRBD1 (5 bases). The V end lost 11 bases, the J end lost 8 bases, and 25 bases lay between the germline ends. The CDR3 is made up of 15 amino acids. Germline loops: CDR1 MDHEN, CDR2 SYDVKM. The CDR3 DNA follows: TGTGCCCGAGTTTCCCTCCCCAGTGCAGGGCATGAGCAGTTCTTC. Protein product: CARVSLPSAGHEQFF.

This clone showed up just once. The V call is TRBV10-3, the J call TRBJ2-7, with 8 bases that match TRBD1. The CDR3 runs 17 residues. Germline lookup yields CDR1 ENHRY and CDR2 SYGVKD. With V trimmed by 9 bases and J by 5 bases, 21 bases remained unmatched. CDR3 DNA sequence: TGTGCCATTGCCCCCCGCGGCGGGACAGGAGGCCCCAACGAGCAGTACTTC. Protein product: CAIAPRGGTGGPNEQYF.

This sequence joins TRBV7-9 and TRBJ1-4; TRBD1 matches 10 bases. The ends lost 6 bases at V and 8 bases at J; junction bases unmatched: 9. Germline V lookup: CDR1 SEHNR, CDR2 FQNEAQ (reference sequence). This CDR3 contains 15 residues. CDR3 bases: TGTGCCAGCAGGCAACCGGGACAGGGGTACGAAAAACTGTTTTTT. It is translated as CASRQPGQGYEKLFF.

This chain links TRBV2 with TRBJ2-3, with D maybe TRBD2 (5 bases). In germline, CDR1 is SNHLY, CDR2 FYNNEI. The V and J ends lost 7 bases and 4 bases respectively, with 12 bases between them. The CDR3 runs to 13 residues. CDR3: CASISGLADTQYF. DNA of the CDR3: TGTGCCAGCATTTCCGGACTCGCAGATACGCAGTATTTT.

The rearrangement uses TRBV19 and TRBJ2-7; a weak D match, TRBD1 (6 bases). This CDR3 has 16 residues. Trimming took 7 bases from V and 6 from J, leaving 25 bases between them. Germline CDR1 reads LNHDA; CDR2 reads SQIVND (reference sequence). Here the CDR3 DNA reads TGTGCCAGTAAGGGCGCTCTTGGGATCGTAGGGGGCGAGCAGTACTTC. Translating it yields CASKGALGIVGGEQYF.

This sequence joins TRBV7-6 and TRBJ1-1, with D unclear. The ends were cut back, 3 bases at V and 3 bases at J, with 11 bases in the middle. The germline V gene encodes CDR1 SGHVS and CDR2 FNYEAQ. There are 14 residues in the CDR3. The CDR3 reads CASSLSLVDTEAFF. As DNA, the CDR3 is TGTGCCAGCAGCTTGTCATTAGTGGACACTGAAGCTTTCTTT.

The V gene is TRBV27, the J gene TRBJ2-1; 12 bases are shared with TRBD2. This CDR3 comprises 19 residues. Per the germline V gene, CDR1 is MNHEY and CDR2 is SMNVEV (reference sequence). V lost 6 bases and J lost 5; bases outside the gene matches: 17. The DNA for the CDR3 is TGTGCCAGCAGCCGACGGCTGACTAGCGGGAGAAGCAGGGACAATGAGCAGTTCTTC. It codes for CASSRRLTSGRSRDNEQFF.

This sequence joins TRBV5-4 and TRBJ2-3, with 8 bases that match TRBD1. With 0 bases clipped from V and 4 bases from J, the junction kept 4 bases outside the gene matches. This CDR3 is built from 15 residues. Germline CDR1 reads SGHNT; CDR2 reads YYREEE (reference sequence). The CDR3, as DNA: TGTGCCAGCAGCTTGGTTCAGGGGGCCTCAGATACGCAGTATTTT. Protein: CASSLVQGASDTQYF.

The chain recombines TRBV7-9 with TRBJ2-1, with D maybe TRBD1 (6 bases). Germline V gene sequence: CDR1 SEHNR, CDR2 FQNEAQ (reference sequence). Trimming left V 5 bases short and J 7 bases short, with 18 bases between. The CDR3 is made up of 15 amino acids. The CDR3 DNA follows: TGTGCCAGCAGCCCAGACTCTAGGGGGTCGAATGAGCAGTTCTTC. This encodes CASSPDSRGSNEQFF.

The chain combines TRBV11-2 with TRBJ2-1, with D maybe TRBD2 (5 bases). Trimming removed 1 base at V and 4 bases at J, with 8 bases between. The CDR3 is made up of 14 amino acids. Germline-derived CDR1 and CDR2 are SGHAT and FQNNGV. The CDR3 is CASSLVTSYNEQFF. CDR3 coding DNA: TGTGCCAGCAGCTTAGTCACTAGTTACAATGAGCAGTTCTTC. Complete variable domain (other parts from reference TRBV11-2 and TRBJ2-1): EAGVAQSPRYKIIEKRQSVAFWCNPISGHATLYWYQQILGQGPKLLIQFQNNGVVDDSQLPKDRFSAERLKGVDSTLKIQPAKLEDSAVYLCASSLVTSYNEQFFGPGTRLTVL.

The J gene is TRBJ1-1, the V gene TRBV11-2, with D possibly TRBD1 on 5 matching bases. CDR3 length: 16 amino acids. Germline V lookup: CDR1 SGHAT, CDR2 FQNNGV. Trimming cost V 7 bases and J 1 base, with 19 bases left between them. CDR3 amino acids: CASTPRGLAGNTEAFF. CDR3 nucleotide sequence: TGTGCCAGCACCCCCCGGGGGTTGGCGGGGAACACTGAAGCTTTCTTT.

V usage is TRBV18 and J usage is TRBJ2-7; D remains ambiguous. V gave up 4 bases and J gave up 1 base, with 8 bases separating them. The CDR3 contains 13 residues. Germline CDR1 reads KGHSH; CDR2 reads LQKENI. This CDR3 is CASSLIRSYEQYF. The CDR3 bases are TGTGCCAGCTCACTTATTCGTTCCTACGAGCAGTACTTC.